The entry below gives a single TCR beta chain sequence along with its context. The sample originates from a study of blood T cell repertoires in COVID-19. Whole-study context: Material from acute and convalescent COVID-19 was sourced from the United States, Italy and Spain. PBMCs, B-cell-depleted T cells, or T cells provided the cDNA or gDNA that made up the material.

V was clipped by 2 bases and J by 4 bases; unmatched bases: 6. The CDR3 contains 15 residues. CDR1 and CDR2 from the germline V gene are SGHNT and YYREEE (reference sequence). As handled by the study authors: Estimation of nucleated cell counts relied on the amplification of reference gene primers. Sequenced by immunoSEQ multiplex PCR; TCRdb stores in-frame clones only, minus some. D and trimming come from the DNA, and the V and J calls and clone size come from that table. Of around 130,000 clones listed, around 90% are singletons. The source is a man in his fifties with active COVID-19. The rearrangement uses TRBV5-4 and TRBJ2-1, with TRBD1 matching over 7 bases. Sequenced sample: peripheral blood. DNA of the CDR3: TGTGCCAGCAGCTTCCGGGACAGCCTTTACAATGAGCAGTTCTTC. This encodes CASSFRDSLYNEQFF.